The sample holds many counts of the clone carrying this T cell receptor (beta chain). The sample originates from a study of human T cells and chemical hapten exposure. V lost 3 bases and J lost 3, with 5 bases in between. This CDR3 spans 12 amino acids. Looked up from germline, CDR1 is ENHRY and CDR2 is SYGVKD. Regarding time point: patch test 1, 2 weeks after DPC sensitization. Treatment here: therapeutic diphenylcyclopropenone sensitization with weekly scalp DPC. Before extraction, the whole blood was not fractionated, and total RNA was taken from it. TCRdb analysed the RACE reads with MiXCR anew, one entry per CDR3 protein. The profile shows some 380,000 distinct CDR3 sequences, nearly 5% of them singletons.

The rearrangement uses TRBV10-3 and TRBJ1-2; no reliable D call. The sequences come from whole blood, collected in connection with sensitization to the hapten diphenylcyclopropenone (DPC). This clonotype originated in a woman between 45 and 65 years old with alopecia areata. Some clones in this sample may be carry-over from other donors' samples. For the CDR3, the DNA is TGTGCCATCAGTGATACTGACTATGGCTACACCTTC. It yields the protein CAISDTDYGYTF.